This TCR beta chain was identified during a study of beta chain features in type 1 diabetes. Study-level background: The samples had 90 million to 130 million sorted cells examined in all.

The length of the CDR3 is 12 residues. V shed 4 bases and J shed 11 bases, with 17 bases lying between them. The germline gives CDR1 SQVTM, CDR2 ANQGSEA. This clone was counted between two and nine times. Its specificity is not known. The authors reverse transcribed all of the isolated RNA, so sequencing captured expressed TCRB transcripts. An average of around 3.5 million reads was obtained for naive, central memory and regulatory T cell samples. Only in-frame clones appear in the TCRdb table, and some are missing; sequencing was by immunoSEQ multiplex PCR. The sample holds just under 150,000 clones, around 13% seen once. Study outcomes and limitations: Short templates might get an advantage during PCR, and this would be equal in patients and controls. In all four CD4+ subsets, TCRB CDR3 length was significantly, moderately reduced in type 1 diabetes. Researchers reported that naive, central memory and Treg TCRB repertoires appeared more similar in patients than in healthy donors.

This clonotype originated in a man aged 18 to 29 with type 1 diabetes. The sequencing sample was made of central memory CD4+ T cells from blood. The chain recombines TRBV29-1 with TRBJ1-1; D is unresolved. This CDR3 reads CSVATLRLGAFF. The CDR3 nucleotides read TGCAGCGTTGCAACTTTAAGGCTGGGGGCTTTCTTT.